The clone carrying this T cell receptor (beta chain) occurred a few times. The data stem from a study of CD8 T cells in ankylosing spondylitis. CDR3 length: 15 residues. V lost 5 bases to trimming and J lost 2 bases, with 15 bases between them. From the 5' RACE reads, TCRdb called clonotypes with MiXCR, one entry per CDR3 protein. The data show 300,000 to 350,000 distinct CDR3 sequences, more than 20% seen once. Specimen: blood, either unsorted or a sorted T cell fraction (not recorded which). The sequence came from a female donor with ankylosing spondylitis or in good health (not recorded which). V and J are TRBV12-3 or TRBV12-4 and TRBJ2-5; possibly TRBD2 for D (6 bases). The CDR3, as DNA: TGTGCCAGCAGTCCTTACGGGAGAGGGCAAGAGACCCAGTACTTC. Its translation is CASSPYGRGQETQYF.